The table lists the clone carrying this T cell receptor beta chain with a few counts. Its specificity is unknown. Germline CDR1 SQVTM, CDR2 ANQGSEA. The CDR3 consists of 11 residues. Trimming removed 5 bases from V and 6 bases from J, with 10 bases in between. This entry comes from a study of memory CD4+ T cells and cytomegalovirus serostatus. Study results and caveats: The CMV-associated TCR signature appears largely within the CD4+ memory repertoire. CD4+ memory repertoires contained about two fifths of the roughly 150 reported CMV TCRbeta sequences.

Measured with immunoSEQ multiplex PCR; TCRdb has only the in-frame clones, and not every one. The data contain over 35,000 clones, over 65% of them singletons. Single viable CD3+CD4+CD8-CD45RO+ cells were sorted as the memory CD4+ T cells. CMV serostatus came from serum IgG against pp150, pp28, p38, p52. After thawing, CD4+ T cells were positively selected. The receptor's source is an adult in good health and CMV-seronegative. The V call is TRBV29-1, the J call TRBJ1-1; D remains ambiguous. Sequenced input: memory CD4+ T cells from blood. CDR3 sequence (DNA): TGCAGCGTTCATCGGGGATCTGAAGCTTTCTTT. It yields the protein CSVHRGSEAFF.